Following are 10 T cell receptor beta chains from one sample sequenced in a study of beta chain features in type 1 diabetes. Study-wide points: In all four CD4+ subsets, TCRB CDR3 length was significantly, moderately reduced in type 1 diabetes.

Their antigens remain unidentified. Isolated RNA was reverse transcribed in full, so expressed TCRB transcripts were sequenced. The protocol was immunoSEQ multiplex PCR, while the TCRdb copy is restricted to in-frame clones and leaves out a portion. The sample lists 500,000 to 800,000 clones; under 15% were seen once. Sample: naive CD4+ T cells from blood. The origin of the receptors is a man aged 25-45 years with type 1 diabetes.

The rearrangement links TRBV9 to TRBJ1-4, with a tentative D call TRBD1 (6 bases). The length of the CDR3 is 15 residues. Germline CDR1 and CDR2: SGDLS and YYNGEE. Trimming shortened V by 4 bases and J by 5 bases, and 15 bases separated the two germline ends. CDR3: CASSLMGAENEKLFF. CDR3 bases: TGTGCCAGCAGCCTGATGGGGGCCGAGAATGAAAAACTGTTTTTT.

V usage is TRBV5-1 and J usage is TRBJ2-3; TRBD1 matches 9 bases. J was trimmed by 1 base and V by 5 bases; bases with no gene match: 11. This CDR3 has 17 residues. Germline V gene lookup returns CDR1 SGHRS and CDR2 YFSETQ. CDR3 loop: CASSSDRGRLRTDTQYF. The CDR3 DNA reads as TGCGCCAGCAGTTCGGACAGGGGAAGACTTCGCACAGATACGCAGTATTTT.

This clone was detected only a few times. The CDR3, as DNA: TGTGCCAGCAGCTTAGGGGGGCCAAAAGTTGAGCAGTTCTTC. It is translated as CASSLGGPKVEQFF. The chain carries TRBV7-3 and TRBJ2-1, with D perhaps matching TRBD1 or TRBD2 (6 bases each). This CDR3 spans 14 amino acids. V was shortened by 2 bases and J by 9 bases, with 14 bases between the two germline ends. The germline V gene encodes CDR1 SGHTA and CDR2 FQGTGA.

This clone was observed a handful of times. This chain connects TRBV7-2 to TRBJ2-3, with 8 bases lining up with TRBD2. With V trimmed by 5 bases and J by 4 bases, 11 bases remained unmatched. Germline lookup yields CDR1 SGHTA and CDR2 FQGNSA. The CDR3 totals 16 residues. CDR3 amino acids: CASSVERGFTSDTQYF. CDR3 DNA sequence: TGTGCCAGCAGCGTAGAGCGGGGGTTTACTTCAGATACGCAGTATTTT.

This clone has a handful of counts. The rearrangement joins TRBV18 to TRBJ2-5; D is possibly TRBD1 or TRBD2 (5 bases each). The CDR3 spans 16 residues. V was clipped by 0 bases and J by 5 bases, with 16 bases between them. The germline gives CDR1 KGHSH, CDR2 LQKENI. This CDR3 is CASSPPGPLNTETQYF. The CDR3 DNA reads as TGTGCCAGCTCACCACCGGGACCTCTGAATACGGAGACCCAGTACTTC.

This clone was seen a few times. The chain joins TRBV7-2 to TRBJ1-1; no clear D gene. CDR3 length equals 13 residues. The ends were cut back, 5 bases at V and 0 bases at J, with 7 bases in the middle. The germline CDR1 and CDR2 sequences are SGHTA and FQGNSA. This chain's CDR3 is CASSADLNTEAFF. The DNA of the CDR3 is TGTGCCAGCAGCGCGGACCTGAACACTGAAGCTTTCTTT.

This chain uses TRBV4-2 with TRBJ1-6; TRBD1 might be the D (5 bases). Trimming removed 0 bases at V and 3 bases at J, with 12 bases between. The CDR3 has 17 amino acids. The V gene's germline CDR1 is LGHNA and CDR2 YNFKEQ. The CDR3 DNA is TGTGCCAGCAGCCAAGATTTGGGACCGAACTATAATTCACCCCTCCACTTT. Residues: CASSQDLGPNYNSPLHF.

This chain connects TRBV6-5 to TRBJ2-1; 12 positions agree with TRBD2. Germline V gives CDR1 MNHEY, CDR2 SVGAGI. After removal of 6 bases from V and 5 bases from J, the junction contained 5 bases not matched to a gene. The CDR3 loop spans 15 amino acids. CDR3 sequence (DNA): TGTGCCAGCAGCTCACTAGCGGGGGGTCACAATGAGCAGTTCTTC. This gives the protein CASSSLAGGHNEQFF.

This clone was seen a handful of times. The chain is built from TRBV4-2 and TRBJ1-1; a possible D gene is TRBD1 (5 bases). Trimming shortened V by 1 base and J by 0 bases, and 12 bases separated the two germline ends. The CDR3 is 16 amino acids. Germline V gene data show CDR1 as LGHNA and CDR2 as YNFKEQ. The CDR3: CASSQGAQGLNTEAFF. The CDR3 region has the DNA TGTGCCAGCAGCCAAGGCGCGCAGGGATTGAACACTGAAGCTTTCTTT.

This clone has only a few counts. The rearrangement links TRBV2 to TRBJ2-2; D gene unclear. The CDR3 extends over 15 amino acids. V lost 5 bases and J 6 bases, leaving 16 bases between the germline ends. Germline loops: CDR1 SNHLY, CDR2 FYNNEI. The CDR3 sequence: CASSILVATSGELFF. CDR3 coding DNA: TGTGCCAGCAGTATCCTTGTCGCGACGTCCGGGGAGCTGTTTTTT.